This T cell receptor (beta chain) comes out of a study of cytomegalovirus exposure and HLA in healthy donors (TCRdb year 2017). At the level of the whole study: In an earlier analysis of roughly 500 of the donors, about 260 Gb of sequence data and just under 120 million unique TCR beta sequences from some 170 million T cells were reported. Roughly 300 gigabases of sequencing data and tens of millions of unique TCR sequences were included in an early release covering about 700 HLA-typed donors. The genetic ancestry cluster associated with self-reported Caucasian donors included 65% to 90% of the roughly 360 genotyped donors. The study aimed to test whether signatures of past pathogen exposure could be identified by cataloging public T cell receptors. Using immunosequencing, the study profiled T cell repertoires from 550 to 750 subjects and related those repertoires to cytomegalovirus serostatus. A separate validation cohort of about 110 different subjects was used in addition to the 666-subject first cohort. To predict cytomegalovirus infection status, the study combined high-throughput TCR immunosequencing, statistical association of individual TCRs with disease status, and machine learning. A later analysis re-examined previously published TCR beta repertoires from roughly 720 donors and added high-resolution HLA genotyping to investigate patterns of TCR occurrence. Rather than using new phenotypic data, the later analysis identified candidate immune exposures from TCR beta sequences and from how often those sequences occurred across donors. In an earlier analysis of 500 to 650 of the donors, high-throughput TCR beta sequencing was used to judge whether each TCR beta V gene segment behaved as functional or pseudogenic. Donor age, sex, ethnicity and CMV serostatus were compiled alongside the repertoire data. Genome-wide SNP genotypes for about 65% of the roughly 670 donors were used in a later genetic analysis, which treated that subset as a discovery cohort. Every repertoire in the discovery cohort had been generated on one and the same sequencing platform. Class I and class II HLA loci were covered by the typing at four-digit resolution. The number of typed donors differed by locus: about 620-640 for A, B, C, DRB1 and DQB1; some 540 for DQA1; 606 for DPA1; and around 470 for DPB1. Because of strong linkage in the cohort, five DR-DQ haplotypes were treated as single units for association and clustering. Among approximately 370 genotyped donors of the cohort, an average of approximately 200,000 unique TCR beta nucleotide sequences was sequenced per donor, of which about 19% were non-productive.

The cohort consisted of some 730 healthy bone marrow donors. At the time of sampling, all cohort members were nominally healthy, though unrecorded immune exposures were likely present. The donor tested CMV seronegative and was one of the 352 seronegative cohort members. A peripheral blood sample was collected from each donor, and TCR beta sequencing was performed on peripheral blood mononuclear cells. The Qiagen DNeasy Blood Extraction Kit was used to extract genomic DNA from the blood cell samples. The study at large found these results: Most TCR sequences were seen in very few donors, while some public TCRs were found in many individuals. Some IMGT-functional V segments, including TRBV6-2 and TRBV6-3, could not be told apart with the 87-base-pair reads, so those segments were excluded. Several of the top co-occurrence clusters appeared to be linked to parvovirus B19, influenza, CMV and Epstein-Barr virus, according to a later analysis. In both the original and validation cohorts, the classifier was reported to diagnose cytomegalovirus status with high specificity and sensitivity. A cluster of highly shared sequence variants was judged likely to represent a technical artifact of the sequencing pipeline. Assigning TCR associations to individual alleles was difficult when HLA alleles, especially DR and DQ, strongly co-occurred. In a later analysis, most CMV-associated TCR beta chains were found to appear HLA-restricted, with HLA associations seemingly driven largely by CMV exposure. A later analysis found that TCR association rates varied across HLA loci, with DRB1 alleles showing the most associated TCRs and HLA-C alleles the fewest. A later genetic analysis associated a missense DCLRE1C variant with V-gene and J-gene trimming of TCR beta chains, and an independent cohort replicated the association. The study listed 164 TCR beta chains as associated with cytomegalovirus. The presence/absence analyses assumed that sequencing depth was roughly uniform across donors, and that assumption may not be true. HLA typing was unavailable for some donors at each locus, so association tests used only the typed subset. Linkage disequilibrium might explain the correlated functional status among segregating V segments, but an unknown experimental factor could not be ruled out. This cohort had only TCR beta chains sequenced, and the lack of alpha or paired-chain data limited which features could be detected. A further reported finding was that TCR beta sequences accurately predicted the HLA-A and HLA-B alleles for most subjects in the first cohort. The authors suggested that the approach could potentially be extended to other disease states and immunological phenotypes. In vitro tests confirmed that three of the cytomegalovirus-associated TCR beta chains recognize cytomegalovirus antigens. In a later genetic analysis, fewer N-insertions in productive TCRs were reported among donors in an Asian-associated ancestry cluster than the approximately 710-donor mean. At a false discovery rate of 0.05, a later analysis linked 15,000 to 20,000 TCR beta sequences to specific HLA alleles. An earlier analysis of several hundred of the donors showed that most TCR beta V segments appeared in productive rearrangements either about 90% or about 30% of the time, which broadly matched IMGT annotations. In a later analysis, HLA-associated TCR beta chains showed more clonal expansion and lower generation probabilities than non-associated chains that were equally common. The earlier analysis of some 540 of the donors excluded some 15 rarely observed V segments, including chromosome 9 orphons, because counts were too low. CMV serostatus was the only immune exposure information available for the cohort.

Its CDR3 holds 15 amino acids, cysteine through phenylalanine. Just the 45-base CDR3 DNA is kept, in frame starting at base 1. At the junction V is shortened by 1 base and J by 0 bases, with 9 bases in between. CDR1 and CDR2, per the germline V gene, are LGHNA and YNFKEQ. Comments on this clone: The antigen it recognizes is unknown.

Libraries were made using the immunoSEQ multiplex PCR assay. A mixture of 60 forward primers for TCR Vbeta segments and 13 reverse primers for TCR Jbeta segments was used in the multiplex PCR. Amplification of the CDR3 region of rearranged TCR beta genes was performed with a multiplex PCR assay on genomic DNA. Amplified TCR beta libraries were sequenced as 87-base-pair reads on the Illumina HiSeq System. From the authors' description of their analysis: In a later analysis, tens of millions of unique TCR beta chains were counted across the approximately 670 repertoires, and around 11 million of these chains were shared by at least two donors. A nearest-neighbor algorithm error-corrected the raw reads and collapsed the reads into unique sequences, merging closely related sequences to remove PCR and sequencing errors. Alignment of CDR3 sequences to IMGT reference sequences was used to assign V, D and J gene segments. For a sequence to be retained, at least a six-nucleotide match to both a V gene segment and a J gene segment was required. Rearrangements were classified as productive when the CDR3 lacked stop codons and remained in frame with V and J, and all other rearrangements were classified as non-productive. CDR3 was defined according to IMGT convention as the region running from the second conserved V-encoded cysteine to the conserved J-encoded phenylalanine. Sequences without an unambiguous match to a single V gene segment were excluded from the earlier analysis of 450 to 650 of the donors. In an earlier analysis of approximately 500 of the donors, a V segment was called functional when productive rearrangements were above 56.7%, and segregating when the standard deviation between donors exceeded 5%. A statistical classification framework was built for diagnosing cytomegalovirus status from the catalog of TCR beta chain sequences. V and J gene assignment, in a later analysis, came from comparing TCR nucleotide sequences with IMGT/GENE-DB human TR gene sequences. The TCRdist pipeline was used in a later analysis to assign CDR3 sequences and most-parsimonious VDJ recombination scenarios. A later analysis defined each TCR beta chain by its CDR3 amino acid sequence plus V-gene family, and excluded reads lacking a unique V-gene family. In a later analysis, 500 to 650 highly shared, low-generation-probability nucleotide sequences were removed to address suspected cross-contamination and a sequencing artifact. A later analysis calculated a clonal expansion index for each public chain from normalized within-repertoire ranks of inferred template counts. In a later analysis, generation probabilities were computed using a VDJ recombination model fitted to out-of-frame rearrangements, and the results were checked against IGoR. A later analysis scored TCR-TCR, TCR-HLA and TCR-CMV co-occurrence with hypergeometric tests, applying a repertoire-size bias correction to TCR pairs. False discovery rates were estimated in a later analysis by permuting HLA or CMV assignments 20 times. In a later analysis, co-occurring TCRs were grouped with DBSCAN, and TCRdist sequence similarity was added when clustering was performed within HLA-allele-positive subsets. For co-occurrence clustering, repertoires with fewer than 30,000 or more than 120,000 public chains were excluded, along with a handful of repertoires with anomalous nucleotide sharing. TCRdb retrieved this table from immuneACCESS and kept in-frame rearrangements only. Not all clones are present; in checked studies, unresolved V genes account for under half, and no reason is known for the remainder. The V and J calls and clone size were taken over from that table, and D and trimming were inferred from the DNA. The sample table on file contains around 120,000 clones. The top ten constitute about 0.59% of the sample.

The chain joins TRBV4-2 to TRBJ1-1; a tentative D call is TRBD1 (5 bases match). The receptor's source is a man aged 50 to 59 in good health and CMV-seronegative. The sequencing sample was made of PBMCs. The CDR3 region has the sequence CASSQGQRMNTEAFF. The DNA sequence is TGTGCCAGCAGCCAAGGACAGCGAATGAACACTGAAGCTTTCTTT.